This TCR beta chain is from a study of blood T cell repertoires in COVID-19. Overall study: There were acute and convalescent COVID-19 samples, and they came from the United States, Italy and Spain. PBMCs, B-cell-depleted T cells, or T cells provided the cDNA or gDNA that made up the material.

Germline lookup yields CDR1 SGHDT and CDR2 YYEEEE. The CDR3 has 16 residues. Trimming cost V 3 bases and J 3 bases; bases outside gene matches: 9. Original processing notes: Cell counts per sample came from amplifying reference gene primers. Assay: immunoSEQ multiplex PCR; the TCRdb copy retains only in-frame clones and omits some. That table supplies the V and J calls and clone size; D and trimming were determined from the DNA. Of roughly 200,000 clones listed, 89% are singletons. Sequenced sample: peripheral blood. This sequence was found in a man aged 40-50 years with acute or convalescent COVID-19. V is TRBV5-6 and J is TRBJ2-3; 8 positions agree with TRBD2. CDR3 sequence (DNA): TGTGCCAGCAGCTCCGCACTAGCGGTTCTTACAGATACGCAGTATTTT. This sequence encodes CASSSALAVLTDTQYF.